What follows are 27 T cell receptor beta chains derived from one specimen sequenced in a study of OX40 agonist ivuxolimab in advanced cancers. The repertoire was sequenced with immunoSEQ multiplex PCR; TCRdb's copy has only in-frame clones and lacks some. This repertoire shows tens of thousands of clones, 80% to 90% found once; its top ten account for 0.3% to 0.4%. The sequencing here drew on CD4+ or CD8+ T cells sorted from blood, taken in a trial of the OX40 agonist ivuxolimab. Receptors were obtained from an adult with an advanced solid tumor such as melanoma, head and neck, liver or kidney cancer.

J is TRBJ2-1 and V is TRBV7-2; TRBD2 aligns across 7 bases. Germline CDR1 and CDR2: SGHTA and FQGNSA. CDR3 length: 15 residues. Trimming took 3 bases from V and 11 from J; bases not matched to a gene: 13. CDR3 in DNA: TGTGCCAGCAGCTTGCGGTGGGGGGGACCGAGAAAGCAGTTCTTC. As protein: CASSLRWGGPRKQFF.

V and J are TRBV7-2 and TRBJ1-1; no reliable D call. Germline V gene sequence: CDR1 SGHTA, CDR2 FQGNSA. The germline V and J ends were trimmed by 2 bases and 5 bases, with 6 bases remaining between them. The length of the CDR3 is 12 residues. The CDR3 loop reads CASSLRATEAFF. The CDR3 coding sequence is TGTGCCAGCAGCTTAAGGGCGACTGAAGCTTTCTTT.

The gene calls are TRBV6-5 and TRBJ2-7; 9 bases are a match to TRBD1. CDR1 MNHEY and CDR2 SVGAGI come from the germline V gene. This CDR3 region has 15 residues. Trimming at V came to 5 bases and at J to 2 bases, leaving 7 bases not matched to a gene. The CDR3 coding sequence is TGTGCCAGCAGTACGACCGGGACAGGGACCTACGAGCAGTACTTC. Translating gives CASSTTGTGTYEQYF.

V gene TRBV2 combines with J gene TRBJ1-1; D unclear. The CDR3 length is 14 residues. The germline V gene encodes CDR1 SNHLY and CDR2 FYNNEI. Trimming took off 5 bases at V and 1 base at J, with 11 bases between the two ends. The CDR3 loop is CASSKITRNTEAFF. CDR3 nucleotide sequence: TGTGCCAGCAGTAAAATTACAAGGAACACTGAAGCTTTCTTT.

The CDR3 spells CASSSSGTGWDEQYF. The CDR3 coding sequence is TGTGCCAGCAGCTCCTCCGGGACGGGTTGGGACGAGCAGTACTTC. The J gene is TRBJ2-7, the V gene TRBV7-6; D could derive from TRBD1 or TRBD2 (5 bases each). Germline V lookup: CDR1 SGHVS, CDR2 FNYEAQ. V lost 4 bases and J 5 bases, leaving 18 bases between the germline ends. There are 15 residues in the CDR3. Supplemented by reference TRBV7-6 and TRBJ2-7, the full variable domain reads GAGVSQSPRYKVTKRGQDVALRCDPISGHVSLYWYRQALGQGPEFLTYFNYEAQQDKSGLPNDRFSAERPEGSISTLTIQRTEQRDSAMYRCASSSSGTGWDEQYFGPGTRLTVT.

The chain has TRBV5-4 and TRBJ1-2; D unresolved. The CDR3 extends over 13 amino acids. With 2 bases removed from V and 6 bases from J, the gap between germline ends came to 11 bases. Germline values: CDR1 SGHNT, CDR2 YYREEE (reference sequence). CDR3 nucleotide sequence: TGTGCCAGCAGCTTCAGTCAGGTGAATGGCTACACCTTC. Protein product: CASSFSQVNGYTF.

This chain uses TRBV9 with TRBJ1-5; D is uncertain. CDR1 and CDR2 (germline): SGDLS, YYNGEE. Trimming stripped 3 bases from V and 8 bases from J, with 12 bases between. The CDR3 covers 13 residues. The CDR3 reads CASSGPRYKPQHF. The CDR3 nucleotides read TGTGCCAGCAGCGGCCCCAGGTACAAGCCCCAGCATTTT.

The chain has TRBV5-5 and TRBJ2-7; 7 bases line up with TRBD2. This CDR3 spans 15 amino acids. V trimming: 0 bases; J trimming: 2 bases; junction bases outside the gene matches: 5. From germline, CDR1 is SGHKS and CDR2 YYEKEE (reference sequence). DNA for the CDR3: TGTGCCAGCAGCTTGGATCTAGCGGTCCCCTACGAGCAGTACTTC. It specifies CASSLDLAVPYEQYF. The complete variable domain, with remaining parts taken from reference TRBV5-5 and TRBJ2-7, reads DAGVTQSPTHLIKTRGQQVTLRCSPISGHKSVSWYQQVLGQGPQFIFQYYEKEERGRGNFPDRFSARQFPNYSSELNVNALLLGDSALYLCASSLDLAVPYEQYFGPGTRLTVT.

The rearrangement links TRBV6-4 to TRBJ1-1; D perhaps matches TRBD1 (6 bases). The CDR3 consists of 14 residues. With 5 bases removed from V and 2 bases from J, the gap between germline ends came to 12 bases. Germline V gene data show CDR1 as MRHNA and CDR2 as SNTAGT. This chain's CDR3 is CASSSGTYNTEAFF. The CDR3 DNA is TGTGCCAGCAGTTCCGGGACATATAACACTGAAGCTTTCTTT.

V and J are TRBV30 and TRBJ2-6, with 11 bases fitting TRBD2. The CDR3 is made up of 20 amino acids. Germline V gene lookup returns CDR1 GTSNPN and CDR2 SVGIG (reference sequence). The ends lost 0 bases at V and 0 bases at J; junction bases unmatched: 10. The chain's CDR3 is CAWSVWASGGPSSGANVLTF. CDR3 sequence (DNA): TGTGCCTGGAGTGTATGGGCTAGCGGGGGGCCGTCCTCTGGGGCCAACGTCCTGACTTTC.

This clone was observed once. The chain recombines TRBV4-1 with TRBJ2-3; TRBD2 matches at 9 bases. The V gene end was trimmed by 2 bases and the J gene end by 7 bases; junction bases not matched to a gene: 10. The CDR3 length is 16 residues. The germline CDR1 and CDR2 sequences are MGHRA and YSYEKL. CDR3 in DNA: TGCGCCAGCAGCCAAATCGTGGCGGGGGGGCCAAATACGCAGTATTTT. Translating gives CASSQIVAGGPNTQYF.

The chain carries TRBV27 and TRBJ2-1; the D gene is possibly TRBD2 (6 bases). Germline V gene data show CDR1 as MNHEY and CDR2 as SMNVEV (reference sequence). V gave up 6 bases and J gave up 7 bases, with 19 bases separating them. The CDR3 runs 15 residues. The CDR3 sequence is CASRGPGTLGNEQFF. CDR3 sequence (DNA): TGTGCCAGCAGAGGCCCCGGGACTTTGGGAAATGAGCAGTTCTTC.

The chain recombines TRBV7-6 with TRBJ1-5; a weak D match, TRBD1 (5 bases). Germline CDR1 and CDR2: SGHVS and FNYEAQ. The V gene lost 2 bases and the J gene lost 3 bases, with 8 bases spanning the gap. There are 14 residues in the CDR3. CDR3 protein: CASSLQGYNQPQHF. The CDR3 DNA reads TGTGCCAGCAGCTTACAGGGCTACAATCAGCCCCAGCATTTT.

The CDR3 DNA sequence: TGTGCCAGCAGTTTCGCGGCCGGCCCAGATACGCAGTATTTT. It codes for CASSFAAGPDTQYF. This rearrangement joins TRBV7-2 to TRBJ2-3; D gene uncertain. Trimming stripped 6 bases from V and 4 bases from J, with 14 bases between. The CDR3 is 14 amino acids. Germline-derived CDR1 and CDR2 are SGHTA and FQGNSA.

The J gene is TRBJ1-2, the V gene TRBV5-4; D is unresolved. V lost 9 bases and J 4 bases, leaving 13 bases between the germline ends. Germline CDR1 and CDR2: SGHNT and YYREEE (reference sequence). This CDR3 is 12 amino acids long. CDR3 DNA: TGTGCCACTACCCGGGAGGGCTATGGCTACACCTTC. Protein product: CATTREGYGYTF.

The table lists this clone with a count of one. This rearrangement joins TRBV11-2 to TRBJ1-4; D is unclear. Trimming stripped 3 bases from V and 8 bases from J, with 10 bases between. The CDR3 is 13 amino acids. The germline gives CDR1 SGHAT, CDR2 FQNNGV. DNA for the CDR3: TGTGCCAGCAGCTTTAAGGGAGCAGAAAAACTGTTTTTT. Amino acid sequence: CASSFKGAEKLFF.

This chain connects TRBV6-1 to TRBJ1-1, with D maybe TRBD1 (5 bases). Germline-derived CDR1 and CDR2 are MNHNS and SASEGT. The CDR3 covers 15 residues. V lost 6 bases and J lost 1, with 15 bases in between. CDR3 loop: CASRYGANRNTEAFF. Here the CDR3 DNA reads TGTGCCAGCAGATACGGGGCAAATAGGAACACTGAAGCTTTCTTT.

CDR3 bases: TGTGCCAGCAGCGACCGACAGGGGGCGAAAAATGAGCAGTTCTTC. Translating it yields CASSDRQGAKNEQFF. The chain uses TRBV9 and TRBJ2-1, with 10 nucleotides matching TRBD1. The CDR3 spans 15 residues. The V segment lost 3 bases and the J segment 7 bases; nucleotides outside the gene matches: 7. Germline V gives CDR1 SGDLS, CDR2 YYNGEE.

In this sample, this clone turned up a few times. CDR3 amino acids: CASTLDENFNTGELFF. The CDR3 DNA follows: TGTGCCAGCACTCTCGACGAAAACTTTAACACCGGGGAGCTGTTTTTT. The chain combines TRBV2 with TRBJ2-2; D is uncertain. V was clipped by 7 bases and J by 2 bases, with 17 bases between them. Germline CDR1 is SNHLY and CDR2 is FYNNEI. CDR3 length: 16 amino acids.

This sequence joins TRBV5-1 and TRBJ2-3, with 7 bases that match TRBD2. Germline V lookup: CDR1 SGHRS, CDR2 YFSETQ. The CDR3 consists of 16 residues. Losses at the gene ends were 0 bases for V and 4 bases for J; bases not matched to a gene: 8. CDR3 bases: TGCGCCAGCAGCTTGGCCCGGGGGGTAATCTCAGATACGCAGTATTTT. Translated: CASSLARGVISDTQYF.

The chain recombines TRBV9 with TRBJ2-5, with D perhaps matching TRBD1 (7 bases). Trimming removed 0 bases at V and 1 base at J, with 13 bases between. The CDR3 spans 16 residues. Germline V gene lookup returns CDR1 SGDLS and CDR2 YYNGEE. Written as DNA, the CDR3 is TGTGCCAGCAGCGTAGCGTCAGGGGGGACCCAAGAGACCCAGTACTTC. It codes for CASSVASGGTQETQYF.

The genes are TRBV5-1 and TRBJ1-2; 7 nucleotides line up with TRBD1. CDR3 length equals 14 residues. Germline trimming cut 0 bases from V and 7 bases from J; bases unmatched to any gene: 6. Germline CDR1 reads SGHRS; CDR2 reads YFSETQ. The CDR3 DNA sequence: TGCGCCAGCAGCTTGGGACAGGGACTAGGTGGCTACACCTTC. Its translation: CASSLGQGLGGYTF. Full variable domain (missing parts from reference TRBV5-1 and TRBJ1-2): KAGVTQTPRYLIKTRGQQVTLSCSPISGHRSVSWYQQTPGQGLQFLFEYFSETQRNKGNFPGRFSGRQFSNSRSEMNVSTLELGDSALYLCASSLGQGLGGYTFGSGTRLTVV.

The chain is built from TRBV5-6 and TRBJ2-1, with D tentatively TRBD2 (7 bases). V was shortened by 2 bases and J by 0 bases, with 12 bases between the two germline ends. There are 16 residues in the CDR3. Germline assignment: CDR1 SGHDT and CDR2 YYEEEE. This CDR3 reads CASSFERGGSYNEQFF. The CDR3 coding sequence is TGTGCCAGCAGCTTCGAGAGGGGGGGCTCCTACAATGAGCAGTTCTTC.

The V and J genes are TRBV7-8 and TRBJ1-1; D may be TRBD1 (5 bases). The germline V gene encodes CDR1 SGHVS and CDR2 FQNEAQ. The CDR3 has 13 amino acids. With 4 bases removed from V and 4 bases from J, the gap between germline ends came to 10 bases. The CDR3 DNA is TGTGCCAGCAGCTCAGGGAGGAGCACTGAAGCTTTCTTT. Protein product: CASSSGRSTEAFF.

This rearrangement joins TRBV7-8 to TRBJ2-2; a possible D gene is TRBD1 (6 bases). CDR3 size: 17 residues. V dropped 1 base and J dropped 1 base, with 13 bases sitting between them. CDR1 and CDR2 (germline): SGHVS, FQNEAQ. CDR3 amino acids: CASSLGFRDKNTGELFF. DNA of the CDR3: TGTGCCAGCAGCTTAGGGTTTCGGGACAAGAACACCGGGGAGCTGTTTTTT.

The J gene is TRBJ2-3, the V gene TRBV5-1; no clear D. The CDR3 sequence is 13 residues long. Between the trimmed V and J ends, which lost 0 bases and 3 bases, there was a span of 5 bases. Looked up from germline, CDR1 is SGHRS and CDR2 is YFSETQ. CDR3 DNA sequence: TGCGCCAGCAGCTTGGTCGGAACAGATACGCAGTATTTT. This sequence encodes CASSLVGTDTQYF.

The chain couples TRBV7-9 to TRBJ1-6; possibly TRBD1 for D (5 bases). Between the trimmed V and J ends, which lost 4 bases and 5 bases, there was a span of 15 bases. Germline V CDR1 and CDR2: SEHNR, FQNEAQ (reference sequence). The CDR3 has 16 amino acids. CDR3 in amino acids: CASSSPPGRNNSPLHF. The CDR3 DNA sequence: TGTGCCAGCAGCTCCCCACCGGGACGGAATAATTCACCCCTCCACTTT.